The 20 T cell receptor beta chains below come from one sample, sequenced in a study of Ad26.COV2.S vaccination and SARS-CoV-2 variants. This table comes from immunoSEQ multiplex PCR, and its TCRdb copy is limited to in-frame clones, with some not included. The sample holds about 400,000 clones, 70% to 90% seen once. Treatment meaning: some 20 received Ad26.COV2.S at low or high dose, single or two shots; roughly five received placebo; per-sample allocation not given. Collection of samples fell on day 63 after the first vaccine or placebo injection. This material consisted of peripheral blood, taken in a trial of Ad26.COV2.S vaccine versus placebo. The receptor source for this set is a person aged 18 to 59 who received the Ad26.COV2.S COVID-19 vaccine or a placebo.

The chain couples TRBV12-5 to TRBJ2-1; tentative D call: TRBD2 (6 bases). Trimming shortened V by 1 base and J by 6 bases, and 13 bases separated the two germline ends. This CDR3 is 15 amino acids long. Looked up from germline, CDR1 is LGHNT and CDR2 is FRNRAP. The CDR3, as DNA: TGTGCTAGTGGTTTGGGTATGGGGCGGGGCAATGAGCAGTTCTTC. The encoded protein is CASGLGMGRGNEQFF.

V gene TRBV28 combines with J gene TRBJ2-7; 12 bases are shared with TRBD2. CDR3 size: 15 residues. CDR1 and CDR2 from the germline V gene are MDHEN and SYDVKM. V trimming: 6 bases; J trimming: 7 bases; junction bases outside the gene matches: 10. CDR3 nucleotide sequence: TGTGCCAGCAGCCAAACTGCCGGACTAGCGGGGGAGCAGTACTTC. Its translation: CASSQTAGLAGEQYF. Full variable domain (missing parts from reference TRBV28 and TRBJ2-7): DVKVTQSSRYLVKRTGEKVFLECVQDMDHENMFWYRQDPGLGLRLIYFSYDVKMKEKGDIPEGYSVSREKKERFSLILESASTNQTSMYLCASSQTAGLAGEQYFGPGTRLTVT.

This clone has only one observation. V is TRBV9 and J is TRBJ1-5; unclear D gene. CDR3 length: 13 residues. Germline CDR1 reads SGDLS; CDR2 reads YYNGEE. With 0 bases removed from V and 9 bases from J, the gap between germline ends came to 10 bases. In nucleotides, the CDR3 is TGTGCCAGCAGCGTAGCTAACAACGGGCCCCAGCATTTT. Its translation: CASSVANNGPQHF.

The J gene is TRBJ2-7, the V gene TRBV13; TRBD2 agrees at 9 bases. Germline values: CDR1 PRHDT, CDR2 FYEKMQ (reference sequence). The CDR3 runs 18 residues. V dropped 5 bases and J dropped 3; count of bases not matched to a gene: 17. The CDR3 sequence is CASSARWLAGPDGYEQYF. CDR3 coding DNA: TGTGCCAGCAGCGCCAGGTGGCTAGCGGGGCCAGACGGCTACGAGCAGTACTTC. Based on the CDR3 plus reference TRBV13 and TRBJ2-7, the full variable domain is AAGVIQSPRHLIKEKRETATLKCYPIPRHDTVYWYQQGPGQDPQFLISFYEKMQSDKGSIPDRFSAQQFSDYHSELNMSSLELGDSALYFCASSARWLAGPDGYEQYFGPGTRLTVT.

This chain joins TRBV5-1 and TRBJ2-3, with no clear D. From germline, CDR1 is SGHRS and CDR2 YFSETQ. This CDR3 has 16 residues. Trimming took 1 base from V and 0 from J, leaving 12 bases between them. The chain's CDR3 is CASSLNRPTSTDTQYF. The CDR3 coding sequence is TGCGCCAGCAGCTTGAATAGACCAACTAGCACAGATACGCAGTATTTT.

The gene calls are TRBV28 and TRBJ2-1; D is perhaps TRBD1 (6 bases). Germline assignment: CDR1 MDHEN and CDR2 SYDVKM. The CDR3 sequence is 14 residues long. V was shortened by 5 bases and J by 6 bases, with 14 bases between the two germline ends. CDR3 bases: TGTGCCAGCAGTCCCAGAGGGACAATCAATGAGCAGTTCTTC. Translation gives CASSPRGTINEQFF.

The rearrangement links TRBV3-1 (or the pseudogene TRBV3-2) to TRBJ1-4; 7 nucleotides match TRBD1. The CDR3 is 15 amino acids. V gave up 3 bases and J gave up 4 bases; unmatched junction bases: 5. Germline V gene data show CDR1 as LGHDT and CDR2 as YNNKEL (reference sequence). The CDR3 loop reads CASSHTGTVNEKLFF. The CDR3 nucleotides are TGTGCCAGCAGCCACACCGGGACAGTTAATGAAAAACTGTTTTTT.

The V gene is TRBV7-3, the J gene TRBJ2-3; 8 bases line up with TRBD1. CDR3 length equals 15 residues. V lost 5 bases, J lost 2 bases, and 6 bases stayed unmatched. Germline CDR1 reads SGHTA; CDR2 reads FQGTGA. CDR3 nucleotide sequence: TGTGCCAGCAGCCAAGGACAGGGCTTCACAGATACGCAGTATTTT. It yields the protein CASSQGQGFTDTQYF.

This rearrangement joins TRBV6-1 to TRBJ2-7; D gene unclear. Trimming shortened V by 4 bases and J by 2 bases, and 18 bases separated the two germline ends. CDR1 is MNHNS and CDR2 is SASEGT in the germline V gene. CDR3 length: 16 amino acids. Written as DNA, the CDR3 is TGTGCCAGCAGTGTTACCCAAGTCGGCAGCCCCTACGAGCAGTACTTC. This codes for CASSVTQVGSPYEQYF.

The genes are TRBV18 and TRBJ2-1; 9 nucleotides agree with TRBD2. Trimming cost V 3 bases and J 7 bases; bases outside gene matches: 7. CDR3 length: 15 residues. Germline V lookup: CDR1 KGHSH, CDR2 LQKENI. The CDR3 nucleotides read TGTGCCAGCTCACCGGTAGCGGGGGAGCAAAATGAGCAGTTCTTC. As protein: CASSPVAGEQNEQFF.

The chain recombines TRBV27 with TRBJ1-2, with D unresolved. Trimming took off 4 bases at V and 6 bases at J, with 12 bases between the two ends. Germline assignment: CDR1 MNHEY and CDR2 SMNVEV (reference sequence). The CDR3 extends over 13 amino acids. The CDR3 loop reads CASSSVVRNGYTF. The CDR3 DNA reads as TGTGCCAGCAGTTCAGTGGTACGAAATGGCTACACCTTC.

The gene calls are TRBV28 and TRBJ2-5, with D possibly being TRBD1 (6 bases). The CDR3 loop spans 15 amino acids. Germline CDR1 is MDHEN and CDR2 is SYDVKM. Trimming stripped 5 bases from V and 2 bases from J, with 15 bases between. For the CDR3, the DNA is TGTGCCAGCAGTCCGGGGTACAGGGATCAAGAGACCCAGTACTTC. Translating it yields CASSPGYRDQETQYF. Complete variable domain (other parts from reference TRBV28 and TRBJ2-5): DVKVTQSSRYLVKRTGEKVFLECVQDMDHENMFWYRQDPGLGLRLIYFSYDVKMKEKGDIPEGYSVSREKKERFSLILESASTNQTSMYLCASSPGYRDQETQYFGPGTRLLVL.

The chain recombines TRBV10-3 with TRBJ2-2, with D unresolved. The V end lost 5 bases, the J end lost 1 base, and 14 bases lay between the germline ends. CDR1 ENHRY and CDR2 SYGVKD come from the germline V gene. The CDR3 spans 16 residues. The DNA of the CDR3 is TGTGCCATCAGTACTCCGGGTCTTAAGAACACCGGGGAGCTGTTTTTT. It encodes CAISTPGLKNTGELFF.

The rearrangement links TRBV4-2 to TRBJ1-2; D remains ambiguous. In germline, CDR1 is LGHNA, CDR2 YNFKEQ. The CDR3 is 16 residues long. V was pared by 0 bases and J by 2 bases, with 13 bases between. The CDR3 nucleotides are TGTGCCAGCAGCCAAGATTTCCGGGCATCAAACTATGGCTACACCTTC. This codes for CASSQDFRASNYGYTF.

The V call is TRBV5-1, the J call TRBJ2-2; D ambiguous. V lost 4 bases and J lost 6, with 19 bases in between. Germline lookup yields CDR1 SGHRS and CDR2 YFSETQ. The CDR3 is made up of 16 amino acids. The CDR3 coding sequence is TGCGCCAGCAGCCCCTGGACCTCCAATCGTGCCGGGGAGCTGTTTTTT. This encodes CASSPWTSNRAGELFF.

This rearrangement joins TRBV5-4 to TRBJ2-3; a possible D gene is TRBD2 (6 bases). The germline V gene encodes CDR1 SGHNT and CDR2 YYREEE (reference sequence). Trimming removed 0 bases at V and 5 bases at J, with 10 bases between. The CDR3 sequence is 14 residues long. CDR3 protein: CASSLDQGLDTQYF. Here the CDR3 DNA reads TGTGCCAGCAGCTTGGATCAGGGACTAGATACGCAGTATTTT. Looking up the rest from reference TRBV5-4 and TRBJ2-3 gives the full variable domain: ETGVTQSPTHLIKTRGQQVTLRCSSQSGHNTVSWYQQALGQGPQFIFQYYREEENGRGNFPPRFSGLQFPNYSSELNVNALELDDSALYLCASSLDQGLDTQYFGPGTRLTVL.

The chain is built from TRBV19 and TRBJ2-1, with D perhaps matching TRBD1 (5 bases). V shed 2 bases and J shed 6 bases, with 11 bases lying between them. In germline, CDR1 is LNHDA, CDR2 SQIVND (reference sequence). The CDR3 is 14 residues long. This CDR3 is CASSIKGLGNEQFF. DNA of the CDR3: TGTGCCAGTAGTATAAAGGGGTTAGGCAATGAGCAGTTCTTC.

This clone was detected a few times. The genes are TRBV19 and TRBJ1-2; 7 nucleotides line up with TRBD1. J was trimmed by 1 base and V by 5 bases; bases with no gene match: 10. CDR3 length: 16 residues. The V gene's germline CDR1 is LNHDA and CDR2 SQIVND (reference sequence). The CDR3 nucleotides read TGTGCCAGTAGTCGTAACACGAGGGGGCTTAACTATGGCTACACCTTC. It translates to CASSRNTRGLNYGYTF.

The chain links TRBV4-3 to TRBJ2-1, with 10 nucleotides matching TRBD2. V was pared by 3 bases and J by 7 bases, with 9 bases of the junction left unmatched. This CDR3 has 16 residues. Germline V gene data show CDR1 as LGHNA and CDR2 as YSLEER. CDR3 residues: CASSHDLAGDHNEQFF. The CDR3 DNA reads as TGCGCCAGCAGCCATGATCTAGCGGGGGATCATAATGAGCAGTTCTTC.

The chain combines TRBV19 with TRBJ2-4; no clear D gene. The V gene lost 1 base and the J gene lost 0 bases, with 7 bases spanning the gap. Germline loops: CDR1 LNHDA, CDR2 SQIVND (reference sequence). The CDR3 extends over 15 amino acids. The CDR3 DNA sequence: TGTGCCAGTAGTATAGGGAGAGAAGCCAAAAACATTCAGTACTTC. Its protein is CASSIGREAKNIQYF.